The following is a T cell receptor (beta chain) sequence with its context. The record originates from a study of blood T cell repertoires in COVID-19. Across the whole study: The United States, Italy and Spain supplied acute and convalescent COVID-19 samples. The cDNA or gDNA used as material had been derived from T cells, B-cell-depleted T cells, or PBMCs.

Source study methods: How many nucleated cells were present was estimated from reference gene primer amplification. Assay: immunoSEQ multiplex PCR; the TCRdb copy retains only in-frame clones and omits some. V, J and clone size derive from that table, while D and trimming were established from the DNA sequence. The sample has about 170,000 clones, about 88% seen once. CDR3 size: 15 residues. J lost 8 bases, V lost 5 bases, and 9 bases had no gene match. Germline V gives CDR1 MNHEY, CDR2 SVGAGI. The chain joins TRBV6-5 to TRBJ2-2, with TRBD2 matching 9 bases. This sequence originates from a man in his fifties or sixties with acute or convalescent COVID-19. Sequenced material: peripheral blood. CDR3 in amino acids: CASSNSAGGPGELFF. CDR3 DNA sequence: TGTGCCAGCAGTAACAGTGCGGGAGGGCCGGGGGAGCTGTTTTTT.